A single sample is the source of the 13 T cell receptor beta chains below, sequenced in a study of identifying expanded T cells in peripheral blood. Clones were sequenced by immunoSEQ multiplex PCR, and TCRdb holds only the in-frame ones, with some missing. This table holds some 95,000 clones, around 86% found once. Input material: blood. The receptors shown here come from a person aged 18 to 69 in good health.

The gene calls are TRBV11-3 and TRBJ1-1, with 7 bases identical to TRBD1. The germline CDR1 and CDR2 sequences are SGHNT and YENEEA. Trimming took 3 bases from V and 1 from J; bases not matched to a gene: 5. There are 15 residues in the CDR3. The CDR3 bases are TGTGCCAGCAGCTTCAGGGGGTACCGGAACACTGAAGCTTTCTTT. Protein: CASSFRGYRNTEAFF.

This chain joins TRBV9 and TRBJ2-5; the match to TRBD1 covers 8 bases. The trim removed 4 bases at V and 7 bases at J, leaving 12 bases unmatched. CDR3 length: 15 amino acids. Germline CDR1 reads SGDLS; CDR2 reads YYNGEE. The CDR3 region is CASSPGTGGPRTQYF. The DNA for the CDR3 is TGTGCCAGCAGCCCTGGGACAGGTGGACCGCGGACCCAGTACTTC.

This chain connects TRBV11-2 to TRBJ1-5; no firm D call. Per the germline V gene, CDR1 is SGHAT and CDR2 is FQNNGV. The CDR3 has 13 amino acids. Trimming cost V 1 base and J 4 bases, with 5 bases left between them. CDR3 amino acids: CASSLVGNQPQHF. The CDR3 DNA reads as TGTGCCAGCAGCTTAGTGGGGAATCAGCCCCAGCATTTT. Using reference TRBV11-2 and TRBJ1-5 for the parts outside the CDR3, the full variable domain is EAGVAQSPRYKIIEKRQSVAFWCNPISGHATLYWYQQILGQGPKLLIQFQNNGVVDDSQLPKDRFSAERLKGVDSTLKIQPAKLEDSAVYLCASSLVGNQPQHFGDGTRLSIL.

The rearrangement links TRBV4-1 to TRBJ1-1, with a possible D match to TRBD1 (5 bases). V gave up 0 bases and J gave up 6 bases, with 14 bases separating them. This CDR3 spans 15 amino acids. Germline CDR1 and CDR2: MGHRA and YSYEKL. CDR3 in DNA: TGCGCCAGCAGCCAAGAGGACGGGAGGGGCTCTGAAGCTTTCTTT. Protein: CASSQEDGRGSEAFF.

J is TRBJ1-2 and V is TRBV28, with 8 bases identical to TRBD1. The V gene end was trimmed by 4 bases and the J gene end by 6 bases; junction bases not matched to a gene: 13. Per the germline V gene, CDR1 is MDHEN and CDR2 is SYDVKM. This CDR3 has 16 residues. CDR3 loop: CASSSSSLDREHGYTF. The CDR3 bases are TGTGCCAGCAGTTCCTCCAGCCTGGACAGGGAGCATGGCTACACCTTC.

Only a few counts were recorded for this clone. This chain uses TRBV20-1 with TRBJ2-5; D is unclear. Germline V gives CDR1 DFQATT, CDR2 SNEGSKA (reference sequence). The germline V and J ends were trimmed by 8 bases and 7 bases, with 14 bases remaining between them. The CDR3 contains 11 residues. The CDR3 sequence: CSTELSRTQYF. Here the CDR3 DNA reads TGCAGTACGGAATTAAGTCGGACCCAGTACTTC.

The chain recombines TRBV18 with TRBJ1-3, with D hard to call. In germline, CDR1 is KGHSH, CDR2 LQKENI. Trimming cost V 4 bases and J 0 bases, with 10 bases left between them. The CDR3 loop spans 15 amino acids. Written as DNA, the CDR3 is TGTGCCAGCTCACTAGGTTATAACTCTGGAAACACCATATATTTT. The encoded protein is CASSLGYNSGNTIYF.

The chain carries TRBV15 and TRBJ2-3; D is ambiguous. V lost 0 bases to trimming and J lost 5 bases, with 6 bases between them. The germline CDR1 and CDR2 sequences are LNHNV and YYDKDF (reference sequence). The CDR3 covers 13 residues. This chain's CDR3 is CATSRDYRDTQYF. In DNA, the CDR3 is TGTGCCACCAGCAGAGATTATCGAGATACGCAGTATTTT.

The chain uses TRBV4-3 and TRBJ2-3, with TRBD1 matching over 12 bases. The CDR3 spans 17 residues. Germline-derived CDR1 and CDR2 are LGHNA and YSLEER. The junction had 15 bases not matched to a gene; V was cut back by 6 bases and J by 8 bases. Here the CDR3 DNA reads TGCGCCAGCAGTGACGGGGCTGCAGGGACAGGGGGCAGTACGCAGTATTTT. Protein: CASSDGAAGTGGSTQYF.

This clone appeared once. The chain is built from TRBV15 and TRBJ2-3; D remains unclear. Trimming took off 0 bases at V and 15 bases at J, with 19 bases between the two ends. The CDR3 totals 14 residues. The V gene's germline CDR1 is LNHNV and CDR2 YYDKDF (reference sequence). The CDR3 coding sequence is TGTGCCACCAGCAGAGATCGTGCCCACGGCCGGCATTATTTT. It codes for CATSRDRAHGRHYF.

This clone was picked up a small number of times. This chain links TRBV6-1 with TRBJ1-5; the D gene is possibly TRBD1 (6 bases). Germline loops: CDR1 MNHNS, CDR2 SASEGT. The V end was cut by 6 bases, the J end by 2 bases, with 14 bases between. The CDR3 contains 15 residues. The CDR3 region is CASSVDRYGNQPQHF. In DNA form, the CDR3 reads TGTGCCAGCAGCGTTGACAGGTATGGCAATCAGCCCCAGCATTTT.

The CDR3 nucleotides read TGCGCCAGCAGCCAAGGCGAGGAAGAGACCCAGTACTTC. It encodes CASSQGEEETQYF. This chain links TRBV4-3 with TRBJ2-5; D not resolved. Germline CDR1 reads LGHNA; CDR2 reads YSLEER. The CDR3 totals 13 residues. The V end was cut by 1 base, the J end by 3 bases, with 6 bases between.

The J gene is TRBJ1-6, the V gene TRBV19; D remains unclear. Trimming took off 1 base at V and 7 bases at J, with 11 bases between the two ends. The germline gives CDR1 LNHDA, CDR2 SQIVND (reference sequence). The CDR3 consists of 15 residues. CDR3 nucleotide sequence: TGTGCCAGTAGTATAGGTTGGCCGCAGAATTCACCCCTCCACTTT. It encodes CASSIGWPQNSPLHF. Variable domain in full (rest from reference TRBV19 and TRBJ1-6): DGGITQSPKYLFRKEGQNVTLSCEQNLNHDAMYWYRQDPGQGLRLIYYSQIVNDFQKGDIAEGYSVSREKKESFPLTVTSAQKNPTAFYLCASSIGWPQNSPLHFGNGTRLTVT.